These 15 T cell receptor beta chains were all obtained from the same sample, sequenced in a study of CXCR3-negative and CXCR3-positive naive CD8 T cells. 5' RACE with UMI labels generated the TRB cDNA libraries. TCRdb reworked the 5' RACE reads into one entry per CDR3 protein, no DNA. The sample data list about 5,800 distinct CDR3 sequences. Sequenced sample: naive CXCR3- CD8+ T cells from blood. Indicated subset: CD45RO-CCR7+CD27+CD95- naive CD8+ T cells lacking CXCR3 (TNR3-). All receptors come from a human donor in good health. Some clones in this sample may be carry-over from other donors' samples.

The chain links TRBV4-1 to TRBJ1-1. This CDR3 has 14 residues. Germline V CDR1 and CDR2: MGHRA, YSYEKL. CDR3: CASTWREGYTEAFF.

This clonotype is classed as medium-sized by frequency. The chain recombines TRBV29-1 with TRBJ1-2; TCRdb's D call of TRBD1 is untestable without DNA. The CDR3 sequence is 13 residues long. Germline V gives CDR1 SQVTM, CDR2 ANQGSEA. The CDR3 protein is CSVGVGGAGGYTF.

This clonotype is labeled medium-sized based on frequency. The CDR3 region is CASSTGGPGQGLWGEAFF. This chain uses TRBV19 with TRBJ1-1; TCRdb names TRBD1, which stays unverified in the absence of DNA. The CDR3 length is 18 residues. CDR1 and CDR2 (germline): LNHDA, SQIVND (reference sequence).

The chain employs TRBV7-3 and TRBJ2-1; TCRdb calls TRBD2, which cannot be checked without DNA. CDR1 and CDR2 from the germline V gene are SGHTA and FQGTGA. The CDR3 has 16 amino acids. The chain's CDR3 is CASSSSGRASFHEQFF.

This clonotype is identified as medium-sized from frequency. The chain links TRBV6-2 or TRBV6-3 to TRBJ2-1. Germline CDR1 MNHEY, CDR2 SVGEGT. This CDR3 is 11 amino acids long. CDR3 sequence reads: CASETANEQFF.

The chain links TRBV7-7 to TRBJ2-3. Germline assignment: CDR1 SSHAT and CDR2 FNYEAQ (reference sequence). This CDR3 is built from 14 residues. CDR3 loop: CASSLDGGTDTQYF.

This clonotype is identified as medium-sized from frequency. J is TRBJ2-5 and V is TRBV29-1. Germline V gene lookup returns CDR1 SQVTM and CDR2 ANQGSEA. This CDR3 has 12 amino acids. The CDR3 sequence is CSVVGLGETQYF. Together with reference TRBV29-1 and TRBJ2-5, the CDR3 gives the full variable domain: SAVISQKPSRDICQRGTSLTIQCQVDSQVTMMFWYRQQPGQSLTLIATANQGSEATYESGFVIDKFPISRPNLTFSTLTVSNMSPEDSSIYLCSVVGLGETQYFGPGTRLLVL.

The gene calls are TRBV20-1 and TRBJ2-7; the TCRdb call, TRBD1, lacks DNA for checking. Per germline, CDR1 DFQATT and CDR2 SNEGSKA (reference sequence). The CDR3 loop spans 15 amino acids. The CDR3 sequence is CSARGPGQGSYEQYF.

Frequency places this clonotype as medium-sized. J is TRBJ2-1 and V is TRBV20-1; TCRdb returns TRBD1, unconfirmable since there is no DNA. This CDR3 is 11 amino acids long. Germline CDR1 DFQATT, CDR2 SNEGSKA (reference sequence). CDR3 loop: CSAPLGGRGFF.

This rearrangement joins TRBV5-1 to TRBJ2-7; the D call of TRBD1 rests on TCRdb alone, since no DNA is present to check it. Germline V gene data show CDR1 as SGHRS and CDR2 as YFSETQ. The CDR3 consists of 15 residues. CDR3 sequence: CASSLTSGRLYEQYF.

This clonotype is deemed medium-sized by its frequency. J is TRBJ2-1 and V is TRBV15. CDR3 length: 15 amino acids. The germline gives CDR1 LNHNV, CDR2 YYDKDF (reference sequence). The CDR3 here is CATSRGFEVGNEQFF.

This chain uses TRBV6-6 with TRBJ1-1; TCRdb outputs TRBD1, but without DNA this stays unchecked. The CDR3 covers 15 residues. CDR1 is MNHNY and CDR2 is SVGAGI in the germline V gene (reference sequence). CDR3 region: CASSYGGGGNTEAFF.

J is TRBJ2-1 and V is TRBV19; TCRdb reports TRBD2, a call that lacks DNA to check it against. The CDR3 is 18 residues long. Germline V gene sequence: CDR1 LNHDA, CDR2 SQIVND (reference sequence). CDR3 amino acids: CASSAYGELEDLISEQFF.

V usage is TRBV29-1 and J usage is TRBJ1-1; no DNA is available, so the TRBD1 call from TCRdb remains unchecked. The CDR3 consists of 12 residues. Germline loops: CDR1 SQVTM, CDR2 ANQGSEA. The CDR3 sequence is CSVLRTGNEAFF.

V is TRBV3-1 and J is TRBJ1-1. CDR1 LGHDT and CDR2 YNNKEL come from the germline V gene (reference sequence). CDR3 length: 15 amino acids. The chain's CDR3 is CASSQAKDPNTEAFF.